The next 6 T cell receptor beta chains were all read from a single sample in a study of T cells in women clearing cervical HPV infection. Data came from immunoSEQ multiplex PCR; TCRdb stores just in-frame clones and leaves some out. The listing records 35,000 to 45,000 clones. Sequencing was carried out using blood buffy coat. Source of these receptors: a woman between 18 and 70 years old with a cervical HPV16 infection that either progressed to CIN3+ or cleared (not recorded which).

In regard to this clone: The read terminates 3 residues ahead of where the CDR3 ends, so the germline J gene completes it. J is TRBJ2-3 and V is TRBV29-1, with TRBD2 matching over 12 bases. Germline-derived CDR1 and CDR2 are SQVTM and ANQGSEA. This CDR3 comprises 14 residues. J gave up 7 bases and V 8 bases, and 10 bases lay outside the gene matches. The CDR3 bases that were read are TGCAGCACTTCTAGCGGGAGGGTGGGGAATACG. It is translated as CSTSSGRVGNT. In full, the CDR3 is CSTSSGRVGNTQYF.

Comments on this clone: The read halts 3 residues ahead of the CDR3 end, with the missing end drawn from the germline J gene. This chain uses TRBV28 with TRBJ2-7; 10 bases are shared with TRBD1. This CDR3 region has 16 residues. The germline V gene encodes CDR1 MDHEN and CDR2 SYDVKM. Unmatched junction bases numbered 7, after V lost 5 bases and J lost 0 bases. Partial CDR3 DNA: TGTGCCAGCAGTAAGCCGGGACAGGGGAGCTCCTACGAG. It specifies CASSKPGQGSSYE. The complete CDR3 protein is CASSKPGQGSSYEQYF.

A word on this clone: The observed sequence ends 3 residues before the CDR3 terminus, with the missing tail filled in from the germline J gene. The gene calls are TRBV23-1 and TRBJ2-7; TRBD1 matches at 9 bases. TRBV23-1 is labeled an ORF, and its function is uncertain. The CDR3 has 14 amino acids. V dropped 8 bases and J dropped 2; count of bases not matched to a gene: 7. CDR3 loop: CASGWDRATYEQYF. Partial CDR3 DNA: TGCGCCAGCGGTTGGGACAGGGCAACCTACGAG.

Regarding this clone: The CDR3 extends 3 residues past the end of the read, so its final part is completed from the germline J gene. The rearrangement links TRBV2 to TRBJ2-3, with D perhaps matching TRBD1 (6 bases). CDR3 length: 15 residues. The germline gives CDR1 SNHLY, CDR2 FYNNEI. Trimming pared 0 bases from V and 3 bases from J, leaving 10 bases between. CDR3 in amino acids: CASSEAQGGTDTQYF. CDR3 DNA, as far as it was read: TGTGCCAGCAGTGAAGCTCAAGGGGGTACAGATACG.

Concerning this clone itself: The read stops 3 residues short of the end of the CDR3; the missing end is completed from the germline J gene. The chain couples TRBV4-1 to TRBJ2-3; a weak D match, TRBD2 (5 bases). Germline CDR1 reads MGHRA; CDR2 reads YSYEKL. V lost 2 bases, J lost 5 bases, and 17 bases lay in between. The CDR3 spans 16 residues. CDR3: CASSQFRIGSGDTQYF. CDR3 bases read: TGCGCCAGCAGCCAATTCCGTATAGGGAGCGGAGATACG.

As for this clone: Coverage ceases 3 residues before the CDR3 finishes, and the germline J gene fills in the end. This sequence joins TRBV4-1 and TRBJ1-1; D might be TRBD1 (5 bases). V was trimmed by 3 bases and J by 4 bases, leaving 15 bases between them. CDR3 length: 15 amino acids. The germline V gene encodes CDR1 MGHRA and CDR2 YSYEKL. CDR3 bases read: TGCGCCAGCAGCCAGAGCCCGGGGGGAAGCACTGAA. The encoded protein is CASSQSPGGSTE. The whole CDR3 reads CASSQSPGGSTEAFF.